One and the same sample provided the 31 T cell receptor beta chains below, sequenced in a study of T cells in Graves' hyperthyroidism and ophthalmopathy. RNA transcripts gave rise to amplified TCR beta CDR3 regions. Initially, a first-round RT-PCR of the TCR CDR3 employed the HTBI primer set. TCRdb recomputed calls from the multiplex PCR reads with MiXCR, one row per CDR3 protein. The repertoire holds 400,000 to 550,000 distinct CDR3 sequences, with around 22% as singletons. The sample comprised blood. These receptors came from a woman in her twenties or thirties with Graves' ophthalmopathy.

The CDR3 DNA follows: TGTGCCAGCAGCGCGCCAGGGGGCGGCGGTGGCTACACCTTC. As protein: CASSAPGGGGGYTF. The gene calls are TRBV6-1 and TRBJ1-2, with 8 bases fitting TRBD1. The V and J ends lost 6 bases and 7 bases, in that order; junction bases with no gene match: 10. This CDR3 region has 14 residues. Germline V lookup: CDR1 MNHNS, CDR2 SASEGT.

This chain links TRBV27 with TRBJ1-2; a weak D match, TRBD1 (6 bases). Germline loops: CDR1 MNHEY, CDR2 SMNVEV (reference sequence). Trimming removed 4 bases at V and 5 bases at J, with 14 bases between. The CDR3 is 14 amino acids. The CDR3 reads CASSSLGQSYGYTF. CDR3 bases: TGTGCCAGCAGTTCCCTTGGACAGTCTTATGGCTACACCTTC.

On this clonotype itself: An end of the junction does not agree with germline; a read error may underlie this. The rearrangement links TRBV7-7 to TRBJ2-7; 7 bases fit TRBD2. This CDR3 region has 11 residues. The germline V gene encodes CDR1 SSHAT and CDR2 FNYEAQ (reference sequence). In DNA form, the CDR3 reads TGTGCTAGCAGCCGGGGAGGGTGGCAGTACTTC. Translation: CASSRGGWQYF.

This clonotype was detected many times. V and J are TRBV19 and TRBJ2-7; tentative D call: TRBD1 (5 bases). CDR3 size: 13 residues. The ends were cut back, 2 bases at V and 5 bases at J, with 10 bases in the middle. CDR1 and CDR2 (germline): LNHDA, SQIVND (reference sequence). The CDR3 region is CASSIPGKNEQYF. The CDR3 DNA sequence: TGTGCCAGTAGTATACCAGGGAAGAACGAGCAGTACTTC.

This clonotype was recorded many times. V gene TRBV12-3 or TRBV12-4 combines with J gene TRBJ1-5, with D possibly matching TRBD1 (5 bases). The CDR3 runs to 14 residues. V lost 6 bases and J lost 5, with 14 bases in between. The CDR3, as DNA: TGTGCCAGCAGCAGACAGTATTACGATCAGCCCCAGCATTTT. This encodes CASSRQYYDQPQHF.

The sample holds many counts of this clonotype. The chain joins TRBV28 to TRBJ1-5, with 9 bases lining up with TRBD1. The germline gives CDR1 MDHEN, CDR2 SYDVKM. The CDR3 runs 14 residues. V lost 7 bases, J lost 6 bases, and 7 bases stayed unmatched. The CDR3 loop is CASTTGQGVQPQHF. CDR3 DNA sequence: TGTGCCAGCACCACGGGACAGGGTGTTCAGCCCCAGCATTTT.

This clonotype was picked up many times. The gene calls are TRBV29-1 and TRBJ1-1; 7 bases are shared with TRBD1. Germline V gene data show CDR1 as SQVTM and CDR2 as ANQGSEA. The CDR3 contains 12 residues. J gave up 5 bases and V 8 bases, and 8 bases lay outside the gene matches. The CDR3 DNA is TGCAGCATTACAGGGGTTGGAACTGAAGCTTTCTTT. This translates into CSITGVGTEAFF.

There are a few counts of this clonotype. The V call is TRBV2, the J call TRBJ2-5; the D gene is possibly TRBD2 (6 bases). The length of the CDR3 is 12 residues. Trimming pared 4 bases from V and 9 bases from J, leaving 12 bases between. Germline CDR1 is SNHLY and CDR2 is FYNNEI. For the CDR3, the DNA is TGTGCCAGCAGTGTAGGATGGGAGGCCCAGTACTTC. It encodes CASSVGWEAQYF.

CDR3 loop: CASRSVNYGYTF. The DNA for the CDR3 is TGTGCCAGCAGATCGGTTAACTATGGCTACACCTTC. The V gene is TRBV6-1, the J gene TRBJ1-2; D remains ambiguous. This CDR3 comprises 12 residues. Germline loops: CDR1 MNHNS, CDR2 SASEGT. The V end was cut by 6 bases, the J end by 1 base, with 6 bases between.

The gene calls are TRBV19 and TRBJ2-2; 8 bases align to TRBD2. The CDR3 totals 16 residues. Germline trimming cut 2 bases from V and 4 bases from J; bases unmatched to any gene: 6. The V gene's germline CDR1 is LNHDA and CDR2 SQIVND (reference sequence). This CDR3 reads CASSITAGARTGELFF. CDR3 nucleotides: TGTGCCAGTAGTATAACAGCGGGGGCCCGCACCGGGGAGCTGTTTTTT.

This clonotype was detected ten times or more. A much larger clone differs from this one at a single base, so this may be a read error. V usage is TRBV12-3 or TRBV12-4 and J usage is TRBJ1-1; D is possibly TRBD1 (6 bases). This CDR3 region has 14 residues. V was clipped by 6 bases and J by 6 bases, with 17 bases between them. Written as DNA, the CDR3 is TGTGCCAGCAGCTTACAGGGATCGATCTCTGAAGCTTTCTTT. It specifies CASSLQGSISEAFF.

This clonotype was seen more than once but under ten times. This chain connects TRBV4-3 to TRBJ2-7; D unresolved. CDR3 length: 16 residues. From germline, CDR1 is LGHNA and CDR2 YSLEER. Trimming shortened V by 0 bases and J by 2 bases, and 14 bases separated the two germline ends. This chain's CDR3 is CASSQERTIFPYEQYF. The CDR3 DNA reads TGCGCCAGCAGCCAAGAGCGAACCATTTTCCCCTACGAGCAGTACTTC.

This clonotype was detected many times. The chain employs TRBV20-1 and TRBJ1-2; 7 nucleotides match TRBD1. V was pared by 0 bases and J by 2 bases, with 6 bases of the junction left unmatched. The CDR3 consists of 15 residues. The germline gives CDR1 DFQATT, CDR2 SNEGSKA (reference sequence). The CDR3 sequence is CSARDETGRNYGYTF. For the CDR3, the DNA is TGCAGTGCTAGAGATGAGACAGGGCGAAACTATGGCTACACCTTC.

This clonotype has a count of ten or more. This chain connects TRBV12-3 or TRBV12-4 to TRBJ1-2; no definite D call. This CDR3 contains 15 residues. V dropped 6 bases and J dropped 9 bases, with 23 bases sitting between them. This CDR3 is CASSPSSVASSRYTF. The CDR3 DNA reads TGTGCCAGCAGCCCCTCTTCAGTAGCTTCGAGTCGCTACACCTTC.

In this sample, this clonotype turned up many times. The chain joins TRBV28 to TRBJ2-7; no clear D gene. V dropped 3 bases and J dropped 0 bases, with 9 bases sitting between them. This CDR3 is built from 14 residues. Germline V lookup: CDR1 MDHEN, CDR2 SYDVKM. CDR3 bases: TGTGCCAGCAGTTTGGTAGTAAACTCCTACGAGCAGTACTTC. This gives the protein CASSLVVNSYEQYF. The full variable domain, completed using reference TRBV28 and TRBJ2-7, is DVKVTQSSRYLVKRTGEKVFLECVQDMDHENMFWYRQDPGLGLRLIYFSYDVKMKEKGDIPEGYSVSREKKERFSLILESASTNQTSMYLCASSLVVNSYEQYFGPGTRLTVT.

As DNA, the CDR3 is TGCAGCGTTCCGCTAGCGGGGGGCACAGATACGCAGTATTTT. Its protein product is CSVPLAGGTDTQYF. This sequence joins TRBV29-1 and TRBJ2-3, with TRBD2 matching 10 bases. Germline loops: CDR1 SQVTM, CDR2 ANQGSEA. J gave up 1 base and V 5 bases, and 3 bases lay outside the gene matches. The length of the CDR3 is 14 residues.

The chain is built from TRBV4-1 and TRBJ1-2, with 7 bases lining up with TRBD1. CDR1 and CDR2 (germline): MGHRA, YSYEKL. With V trimmed by 4 bases and J by 7 bases, 12 bases remained unmatched. This CDR3 contains 15 residues. CDR3: CASSREVRGFSGYTF. CDR3 bases: TGCGCCAGCAGCCGAGAAGTCAGGGGGTTTAGTGGCTACACCTTC.

This clonotype showed up many times. The rearrangement links TRBV6-6 to TRBJ1-1; no reliable D call. V was pared by 9 bases and J by 2 bases, with 13 bases between. This CDR3 spans 13 amino acids. Germline V gene data show CDR1 as MNHNY and CDR2 as SVGAGI (reference sequence). DNA of the CDR3: TGTGCCAGTTCAGGAGGCAGTAACACTGAAGCTTTCTTT. It translates to CASSGGSNTEAFF.

This clonotype came up many times. V and J are TRBV11-3 and TRBJ2-5; a weak D match, TRBD2 (5 bases). Germline values: CDR1 SGHNT, CDR2 YENEEA. V lost 1 base and J lost 5, with 29 bases in between. This CDR3 has 20 residues. CDR3 residues: CASSLGHPGSESPWDETQYF. The CDR3 nucleotides read TGTGCCAGCAGCTTAGGACACCCGGGGTCTGAATCTCCGTGGGATGAGACCCAGTACTTC.

This clonotype was counted only a few times. The J gene is TRBJ1-1, the V gene TRBV6-5; a possible D gene is TRBD1 (5 bases). Germline V gene sequence: CDR1 MNHEY, CDR2 SVGAGI. The CDR3 sequence is 15 residues long. V was shortened by 0 bases and J by 5 bases, with 13 bases between the two germline ends. For the CDR3, the DNA is TGTGCCAGCAGTTACTCGGGAGGGGAGGGGACTGAAGCTTTCTTT. It yields the protein CASSYSGGEGTEAFF.

This clonotype was seen repeatedly, ten times or more. This sequence joins TRBV5-1 and TRBJ2-5; TRBD2 agrees at 14 bases. CDR3 size: 16 residues. V trimming: 4 bases; J trimming: 1 base; junction bases outside the gene matches: 3. Germline values: CDR1 SGHRS, CDR2 YFSETQ. The CDR3: CASSPGTSGGQETQYF. The DNA of the CDR3 is TGCGCCAGCAGCCCCGGGACTAGCGGGGGCCAAGAGACCCAGTACTTC.

Only a few counts were recorded for this clonotype. The CDR3 loop reads CASSWDPEGRAFF. CDR3 sequence (DNA): TGTGCCAGCAGTTGGGATCCCGAGGGAAGAGCTTTCTTT. The J gene is TRBJ1-1, the V gene TRBV6-2 or TRBV6-3; D not resolved. V lost 4 bases and J 10 bases, leaving 16 bases between the germline ends. The CDR3 is 13 residues long. Germline CDR1 is MNHEY and CDR2 is SVGEGT.

This clonotype was recorded at least ten times. The J gene is TRBJ2-7, the V gene TRBV28, with a weak D call TRBD1 (6 bases). Per the germline V gene, CDR1 is MDHEN and CDR2 is SYDVKM. Trimming shortened V by 6 bases and J by 3 bases, and 15 bases separated the two germline ends. The CDR3 consists of 14 residues. The CDR3 nucleotides read TGTGCCAGCAGCTGGGACAATCGATTCTACGAGCAGTACTTC. Its protein is CASSWDNRFYEQYF.

The rearrangement joins TRBV2 to TRBJ2-7; TRBD1 aligns across 10 bases. Per the germline V gene, CDR1 is SNHLY and CDR2 is FYNNEI. CDR3 length equals 14 residues. Unmatched junction bases numbered 5, after V lost 5 bases and J lost 4 bases. Here the CDR3 reads CASSRQGAPYEQYF. For the CDR3, the DNA is TGTGCCAGCAGTAGACAGGGGGCGCCTTACGAGCAGTACTTC.

The CDR3 sequence: CASSRGDSTYEQYF. In DNA, the CDR3 is TGTGCCAGCAGTCGGGGGGATTCGACCTACGAGCAGTACTTC. This chain joins TRBV12-3 or TRBV12-4 and TRBJ2-7, with 7 bases matching TRBD2. V lost 5 bases to trimming and J lost 2 bases; unmatched junction nucleotides: 6. This CDR3 comprises 14 residues.

The chain recombines TRBV6-5 with TRBJ2-7; D possibly corresponds to TRBD1 (5 bases). Trimming removed 8 bases from V and 5 bases from J, with 10 bases in between. This CDR3 is 11 amino acids long. Germline loops: CDR1 MNHEY, CDR2 SVGAGI. The CDR3 protein is CASVLGHEQYF. The CDR3 DNA is TGTGCCAGCGTTCTGGGGCACGAGCAGTACTTC.

This clonotype was counted only a few times. This chain connects TRBV3-1 to TRBJ1-3; D gene uncertain. Germline V lookup: CDR1 LGHDT, CDR2 YNNKEL (reference sequence). V gave up 2 bases and J gave up 0 bases, with 11 bases separating them. CDR3 length: 16 amino acids. In DNA, the CDR3 is TGTGCCAGCAGCCAATTTCGCAGCAACTCTGGAAACACCATATATTTT. This encodes CASSQFRSNSGNTIYF. Complete variable domain (other parts from reference TRBV3-1 and TRBJ1-3): DTAVSQTPKYLVTQMGNDKSIKCEQNLGHDTMYWYKQDSKKFLKIMFSYNNKELIINETVPNRFSPKSPDKAHLNLHINSLELGDSAVYFCASSQFRSNSGNTIYFGEGSWLTVV.

This clonotype was seen many times. This chain uses TRBV5-1 with TRBJ1-1, with TRBD1 matching over 9 bases. From germline, CDR1 is SGHRS and CDR2 YFSETQ. With V trimmed by 0 bases and J by 5 bases, 2 bases remained unmatched. The length of the CDR3 is 14 residues. The CDR3 nucleotides read TGCGCCAGCAGCTTGGAACAGGGGGCAACTGAAGCTTTCTTT. This sequence encodes CASSLEQGATEAFF.

This clonotype was recorded many times. The chain has TRBV24-1 and TRBJ2-4; 9 nucleotides line up with TRBD1. The CDR3 is 16 residues long. Looked up from germline, CDR1 is KGHDR and CDR2 is SFDVKD. With V trimmed by 4 bases and J by 7 bases, 10 bases remained unmatched. CDR3 bases: TGTGCCACCAGTGAGACAGACAGGGGGATTAGTAACATTCAGTACTTC. This codes for CATSETDRGISNIQYF.

This clonotype was recorded many times. This sequence joins TRBV20-1 and TRBJ1-5; D gene unclear. The CDR3 spans 14 residues. Germline CDR1 reads DFQATT; CDR2 reads SNEGSKA (reference sequence). V was trimmed by 3 bases and J by 1 base, leaving 10 bases between them. As DNA, the CDR3 is TGCAGTGCTAGTCGGGGTGACAGCAATCAGCCCCAGCATTTT. Protein product: CSASRGDSNQPQHF.

CDR3 amino acids: CASSLGSSGLRIQYF. As DNA, the CDR3 is TGCGCCAGCAGCTTGGGATCTAGCGGTCTTAGGATTCAGTACTTC. J is TRBJ2-4 and V is TRBV5-1; 7 bases line up with TRBD2. The V gene's germline CDR1 is SGHRS and CDR2 YFSETQ. After removal of 0 bases from V and 10 bases from J, the junction contained 10 bases not matched to a gene. The CDR3 runs 15 residues.